A single sample gave rise to the 27 T cell receptor beta chains below, sequenced in a study of cytomegalovirus exposure and HLA in healthy donors. Vbeta (60) and Jbeta (13) primers were used in the PCR. The method was immunoSEQ multiplex PCR; TCRdb's version includes in-frame clones alone and lacks a portion of them. In the table there are 85,000 to 100,000 clones, about two thirds of which are singletons. Sequencing was performed on PBMCs. All receptors derive from a human donor in good health.

The chain carries TRBV15 and TRBJ2-1, with a tentative D call TRBD1 (6 bases). Germline V CDR1 and CDR2: LNHNV, YYDKDF (reference sequence). V lost 0 bases to trimming and J lost 6 bases, with 9 bases between them. CDR3 size: 14 residues. The CDR3, as DNA: TGTGCCACCAGCAGAGAGCCCAGGGGCAATGAGCAGTTCTTC. It yields the protein CATSREPRGNEQFF.

The table lists this clone with a few counts. This chain joins TRBV7-9 and TRBJ1-1, with 8 bases aligning to TRBD1. The V and J ends lost 4 bases and 11 bases, in that order; junction bases with no gene match: 6. This CDR3 is built from 12 residues. Germline V gene lookup returns CDR1 SEHNR and CDR2 FQNEAQ (reference sequence). Here the CDR3 DNA reads TGTGCCAGCAGCTCGGACAGGGAGGATGCTTTCTTT. It yields the protein CASSSDREDAFF. Variable domain in full (rest from reference TRBV7-9 and TRBJ1-1): DTGVSQNPRHKITKRGQNVTFRCDPISEHNRLYWYRQTLGQGPEFLTYFQNEAQLEKSRLLSDRFSAERPKGSFSTLEIQRTEQGDSAMYLCASSSDREDAFFGQGTRLTVV.

The chain uses TRBV30 and TRBJ2-2, with TRBD2 matching over 11 bases. CDR1 GTSNPN and CDR2 SVGIG come from the germline V gene (reference sequence). The V and J ends lost 4 bases and 5 bases, in that order; junction bases with no gene match: 15. The CDR3 length is 18 residues. The DNA for the CDR3 is TGTGCCTGGAACACTCGGAGGCTAGCGGGGGGCCGAACCGGGGAGCTGTTTTTT. Its translation is CAWNTRRLAGGRTGELFF.

The chain recombines TRBV6-6 with TRBJ1-5; 7 bases are shared with TRBD1. Germline V gives CDR1 MNHNY, CDR2 SVGAGI (reference sequence). The junction had 9 bases not matched to a gene; V was cut back by 6 bases and J by 4 bases. The CDR3 sequence is 15 residues long. The CDR3 DNA sequence: TGTGCCAGCAGCCGACCTAGGGACAGAAATCAGCCCCAGCATTTT. This codes for CASSRPRDRNQPQHF.

The chain has TRBV19 and TRBJ1-5; D unresolved. CDR1 and CDR2 (germline): LNHDA, SQIVND (reference sequence). Deletions cut 10 bases from V and 0 bases from J, with 19 bases between. The CDR3 spans 16 residues. The CDR3 sequence is CATRSGGPYSNQPQHF. Here the CDR3 DNA reads TGTGCCACTCGATCCGGAGGGCCGTATAGCAATCAGCCCCAGCATTTT.

In this sample, this clone turned up a few times. V and J are TRBV21-1 and TRBJ2-1; the table's TRBD1 call for D was not verified on the DNA. TRBV21-1 is deemed a pseudogene. The CDR3 spans 14 residues. Here the CDR3 DNA reads TGTGCCAGCAGCAAAGTGGGACACTTCAATGAGCAGTTCTTC. It encodes CASSKVGHFNEQFF.

Only a few counts were recorded for this clone. The rearrangement uses TRBV11-3 and TRBJ1-6, with D possibly being TRBD1 (5 bases). Germline CDR1 reads SGHNT; CDR2 reads YENEEA. V lost 5 bases, J lost 8 bases, and 13 bases lay in between. The CDR3 is made up of 14 amino acids. This chain's CDR3 is CASSLGGMDSPLHF. The DNA for the CDR3 is TGTGCCAGCAGCCTCGGGGGGATGGATTCACCCCTCCACTTT.

DNA for the CDR3: TGTGCCAGTAGTATAGACCGCACAGCTGGAAACACCATATATTTT. Translation gives CASSIDRTAGNTIYF. The chain carries TRBV19 and TRBJ1-3; D remains unclear. The CDR3 is 15 amino acids. CDR1 and CDR2 (germline): LNHDA, SQIVND (reference sequence). V was clipped by 0 bases and J by 2 bases, with 8 bases between them.

V and J are TRBV2 and TRBJ2-7; TRBD2 matches at 7 bases. The CDR3 is 15 residues long. V trimming: 0 bases; J trimming: 0 bases; junction bases outside the gene matches: 2. The germline V gene encodes CDR1 SNHLY and CDR2 FYNNEI. CDR3 sequence: CASSEAGGFSYEQYF. The CDR3 region has the DNA TGTGCCAGCAGTGAAGCGGGGGGGTTCTCCTACGAGCAGTACTTC.

This chain uses TRBV7-2 with TRBJ1-2, with TRBD1 as a possible D gene (5 bases). The CDR3 totals 13 residues. V lost 5 bases and J lost 8, with 15 bases in between. From germline, CDR1 is SGHTA and CDR2 FQGNSA. The DNA for the CDR3 is TGTGCCAGCAGCCCCGGTCAGGGTCAGGGCTACACCTTC. The encoded protein is CASSPGQGQGYTF.

This clone was observed a handful of times. The chain recombines TRBV15 with TRBJ1-2, with 9 bases lining up with TRBD1. The CDR3 runs 15 residues. The germline CDR1 and CDR2 sequences are LNHNV and YYDKDF (reference sequence). The trim removed 2 bases at V and 1 base at J, leaving 2 bases unmatched. In DNA form, the CDR3 reads TGTGCCACCAGCAGACGGGACAGGGTTAACTATGGCTACACCTTC. This gives the protein CATSRRDRVNYGYTF.

J is TRBJ2-2 and V is TRBV11-3; D is undetermined. Between the trimmed V and J ends, which lost 1 base and 0 bases, there was a span of 6 bases. CDR3 length equals 15 residues. Germline V gene sequence: CDR1 SGHNT, CDR2 YENEEA. CDR3 protein: CASSLGPANTGELFF. For the CDR3, the DNA is TGTGCCAGCAGCTTAGGGCCCGCGAACACCGGGGAGCTGTTTTTT.

Concerning this clone: Distinct nucleotide sequences in the sample also encode this CDR3. This chain links TRBV7-2 with TRBJ2-2, with a possible D match to TRBD1 (5 bases). The ends were cut back, 5 bases at V and 8 bases at J, with 15 bases in the middle. The CDR3 has 14 amino acids. Germline V gene sequence: CDR1 SGHTA, CDR2 FQGNSA. The CDR3 here is CASSILQETGELFF. CDR3 in DNA: TGTGCCAGCAGCATATTACAGGAAACTGGGGAGCTGTTTTTT.

The chain combines TRBV11-3 with TRBJ2-3; the D gene is possibly TRBD1 (5 bases). The germline CDR1 and CDR2 sequences are SGHNT and YENEEA. The V and J ends lost 4 bases and 6 bases respectively, with 8 bases between them. The length of the CDR3 is 12 residues. The CDR3 bases are TGTGCCAGCAGCTCCTGGGGCGATACGCAGTATTTT. It codes for CASSSWGDTQYF.

The chain combines TRBV7-9 with TRBJ2-2; tentatively, D is TRBD2 (5 bases). V was cut by 0 bases and J by 7 bases, with 9 bases left in between. Germline-derived CDR1 and CDR2 are SEHNR and FQNEAQ (reference sequence). This CDR3 is 14 amino acids long. CDR3 protein: CASSLARAGGELFF. CDR3 bases: TGTGCCAGCAGCTTAGCGCGGGCGGGCGGGGAGCTGTTTTTT.

This sequence joins TRBV11-2 and TRBJ2-7, with TRBD1 as a possible D gene (5 bases). The germline gives CDR1 SGHAT, CDR2 FQNNGV. The CDR3 spans 15 residues. V was clipped by 1 base and J by 0 bases, with 10 bases between them. The CDR3 sequence: CASSLGRASSYEQYF. CDR3 nucleotide sequence: TGTGCCAGCAGCTTAGGCAGGGCCAGCTCCTACGAGCAGTACTTC.

V is TRBV5-1 and J is TRBJ1-3; 7 bases agree with TRBD1. Germline values: CDR1 SGHRS, CDR2 YFSETQ. Losses at the gene ends were 4 bases for V and 4 bases for J; bases not matched to a gene: 5. The CDR3 is 14 amino acids. In DNA, the CDR3 is TGCGCCAGCAGCCCCGGGACAGAAGGAAACACCATATATTTT. Residues: CASSPGTEGNTIYF.

The genes are TRBV7-9 and TRBJ1-5, with D maybe TRBD1 (5 bases). Germline V gives CDR1 SEHNR, CDR2 FQNEAQ (reference sequence). V was cut by 0 bases and J by 9 bases, with 18 bases left in between. The CDR3 sequence is 16 residues long. CDR3 sequence reads: CASSLAFGGGQGPQHF. CDR3 nucleotides: TGTGCCAGCAGCTTAGCGTTCGGTGGCGGCCAGGGGCCCCAGCATTTT.

Points on this clone: Distinct nucleotide sequences in the sample also encode this CDR3. The gene calls are TRBV18 and TRBJ2-5; the D is unclear. This CDR3 is 13 amino acids long. V was shortened by 2 bases and J by 2 bases, with 6 bases between the two germline ends. Per the germline V gene, CDR1 is KGHSH and CDR2 is LQKENI. CDR3 in DNA: TGTGCCAGCTCACCAGGGCAGCAAGAGACCCAGTACTTC. This codes for CASSPGQQETQYF.

The chain uses TRBV6-5 and TRBJ2-5; D might be TRBD2 (6 bases). The V end lost 0 bases, the J end lost 5 bases, and 13 bases lay between the germline ends. The CDR3 covers 15 residues. From germline, CDR1 is MNHEY and CDR2 SVGAGI. The CDR3, as DNA: TGTGCCAGCAGTTACTCGAGCGGGTCAAAGGAGACCCAGTACTTC. Its translation: CASSYSSGSKETQYF.

This clone has only a few counts. Relative to the germline gene, one junction end is altered; a read error may explain this. The V gene is TRBV7-7, the J gene TRBJ2-1; 10 bases are shared with TRBD2. CDR1 is SSHAT and CDR2 is FNYEAQ in the germline V gene (reference sequence). The CDR3 has 15 residues. CDR3 sequence reads: CASSPPSGGANEQFF. CDR3 sequence (DNA): TGTGCTAGCAGCCCCCCCAGCGGGGGGGCCAATGAGCAGTTCTTC.

This rearrangement joins TRBV5-1 to TRBJ1-2, with TRBD1 matching 7 bases. The length of the CDR3 is 14 residues. Trimming at V came to 4 bases and at J to 8 bases, leaving 11 bases not matched to a gene. Germline CDR1 and CDR2: SGHRS and YFSETQ. The CDR3 sequence: CASSGPTGAGGYTF. As DNA, the CDR3 is TGCGCCAGCAGCGGACCCACAGGGGCGGGAGGCTACACCTTC.

The J gene is TRBJ2-3, the V gene TRBV2; unclear D gene. CDR1 SNHLY and CDR2 FYNNEI come from the germline V gene. V was cut by 3 bases and J by 7 bases, with 8 bases left in between. CDR3 length: 12 amino acids. In DNA form, the CDR3 reads TGTGCCAGCAGTGACTATATTAATACGCAGTATTTT. It specifies CASSDYINTQYF.

This chain connects TRBV5-1 to TRBJ2-1, with D possibly being TRBD2 (6 bases). The CDR3 totals 13 residues. Germline CDR1 SGHRS, CDR2 YFSETQ. Trimming pared 4 bases from V and 14 bases from J, leaving 19 bases between. In nucleotides, the CDR3 is TGCGCCAGCAGCGTACAGACTAGTGGCGACGAGTTCTTC. Translated: CASSVQTSGDEFF.

This clone appeared a few times. This chain links TRBV5-5 with TRBJ2-1, with a possible D match to TRBD1 (5 bases). Germline-derived CDR1 and CDR2 are SGHKS and YYEKEE (reference sequence). CDR3 size: 11 residues. With 2 bases removed from V and 14 bases from J, the gap between germline ends came to 11 bases. Written as DNA, the CDR3 is TGTGCCAGCAGCTTCCTGGGCAGGGAGTTCTTC. Translated: CASSFLGREFF.

The rearrangement joins TRBV7-9 to TRBJ1-3; D remains unclear. The germline CDR1 and CDR2 sequences are SEHNR and FQNEAQ (reference sequence). CDR3 length: 17 amino acids. V gave up 7 bases and J gave up 0 bases, with 19 bases separating them. The CDR3 region is CASNVGVRGSSGNTIYF. The CDR3 region has the DNA TGTGCCAGCAACGTAGGAGTCCGGGGAAGCTCTGGAAACACCATATATTTT.

The gene calls are TRBV11-1 and TRBJ2-7; tentative D call: TRBD1 (5 bases). Germline lookup yields CDR1 SGHAT and CDR2 FQDESV (reference sequence). Trimming pared 5 bases from V and 6 bases from J, leaving 11 bases between. This CDR3 spans 12 amino acids. This CDR3 is CASSPGQGEQYF. CDR3 coding DNA: TGTGCCAGCAGCCCCGGTCAGGGCGAGCAGTACTTC. Full variable domain (rest looked up from reference TRBV11-1 and TRBJ2-7): EAEVAQSPRYKITEKSQAVAFWCDPISGHATLYWYRQILGQGPELLVQFQDESVVDDSQLPKDRFSAERLKGVDSTLKIQPAELGDSAMYLCASSPGQGEQYFGPGTRLTVT.